The entry below describes one TCR beta chain. Antigen: not known. This entry comes from a study of T cell responses to AZD1222 COVID-19 vaccine. Sequencing was performed with immunoSEQ multiplex PCR; in TCRdb, only in-frame clones are kept and a portion is missing. The sample holds about 150,000 clones; 90% to 95% are singletons and the top ten take 1.1% to 1.5%. This CDR3 is 16 amino acids long. Germline V gene lookup returns CDR1 KGHDR and CDR2 SFDVKD. V lost 5 bases and J lost 4, with 19 bases in between. Study outcomes and limitations: In a largely white British group with more females than males, clonal diversity was possibly underestimated.

The rearrangement uses TRBV24-1 and TRBJ2-5; D is uncertain. The receptor was derived from an adult in good health. The sample here was peripheral blood, taken on day 0 of AZD1222 vaccination. CDR3 residues: CATSAVVSQSLETQYF. The CDR3 DNA sequence: TGTGCCACCAGTGCCGTCGTTAGCCAAAGCTTAGAGACCCAGTACTTC.